Listed here are 29 T cell receptor beta chains from one sample, sequenced in a study of T-cell reconstitution after alpha-beta-depleted transplantation in children. TCRbeta library preparation incorporated unique molecular identifiers. MiXCR, applied by TCRdb to the PCR reads, yields one record per CDR3 protein. Here the sample spans roughly 300,000 distinct CDR3 sequences, roughly 12% being singletons. The sequencing used peripheral blood, collected 180 days after TCRalphabeta/CD19-depleted stem cell transplant. These receptors all come from a male patient aged 2-15 years who had a stem cell transplant for chronic granulomatous disease, so the T cells may come from the graft donor.

This clonotype occurred many times. The chain carries TRBV3-1 and TRBJ2-3, with 15 bases aligning to TRBD2. This CDR3 is built from 20 residues. CDR1 and CDR2 from the germline V gene are LGHDT and YNNKEL (reference sequence). Unmatched junction bases numbered 11, after V lost 3 bases and J lost 1 base. The CDR3 coding sequence is TGTGCCAGCAGCCATGGACTAGCGGGGGGGCCTCAATTTGGCACAGATACGCAGTATTTT. It translates to CASSHGLAGGPQFGTDTQYF.

This clonotype showed up just once. Since the CDR3 does not end with the conserved phenylalanine or tryptophan, this likely comes from a read error. The chain uses TRBV27 and TRBJ2-1, with 10 nucleotides matching TRBD2. The V segment lost 4 bases and the J segment 0 bases; nucleotides outside the gene matches: 9. CDR3 size: 18 residues. In germline, CDR1 is MNHEY, CDR2 SMNVEV (reference sequence). Here the CDR3 DNA reads TGTGCCAGCAGTTATCGGGCTAGCGGGAGTTACTCCTACAATGAGCAGTTCTTG. This codes for CASSYRASGSYSYNEQFL.

In this sample, this clonotype turned up many times. The genes are TRBV28 and TRBJ2-7; unclear D gene. Germline V CDR1 and CDR2: MDHEN, SYDVKM. The CDR3 contains 11 residues. The germline V and J ends were trimmed by 3 bases and 5 bases, with 5 bases remaining between them. The CDR3 nucleotides read TGTGCCAGCAGTTTTCAGAACGAGCAGTACTTC. Protein sequence: CASSFQNEQYF.

To note about this clonotype: A much larger clone lies a single base off, so this may be a read error. This rearrangement joins TRBV5-1 to TRBJ2-3; D is undetermined. The CDR3 spans 14 residues. The germline V gene has CDR1 SGHRS and CDR2 YFSETQ. CDR3 coding DNA: TGCGGCAGCAGCAACGGGCCCAGCACAGATACGCAGTATTTT. Amino acid sequence: CGSSNGPSTDTQYF. Together with reference TRBV5-1 and TRBJ2-3, the CDR3 gives the full variable domain: KAGVTQTPRYLIKTRGQQVTLSCSPISGHRSVSWYQQTPGQGLQFLFEYFSETQRNKGNFPGRFSGRQFSNSRSEMNVSTLELGDSALYLCGSSNGPSTDTQYFGPGTRLTVL.

This clonotype has a count of ten or more. The chain has TRBV5-1 and TRBJ2-1, with D possibly being TRBD1 or TRBD2 (5 bases each). Germline V gene lookup returns CDR1 SGHRS and CDR2 YFSETQ. The CDR3 is 16 amino acids. Trimming removed 4 bases from V and 3 bases from J, with 17 bases in between. CDR3 nucleotides: TGCGCCAGCAGCAAAGGCACCGGGACGGGCTACAATGAGCAGTTCTTC. The encoded protein is CASSKGTGTGYNEQFF.

At least ten counts were recorded for this clonotype. DNA for the CDR3: TGCAGTGCTCGCCTCACAAAGACCGGGGAGCTGTTTTTT. Encoded protein: CSARLTKTGELFF. This chain joins TRBV20-1 and TRBJ2-2; the D is unclear. Germline V gene lookup returns CDR1 DFQATT and CDR2 SNEGSKA (reference sequence). Deletions cut 5 bases from V and 5 bases from J, with 12 bases between. This CDR3 is built from 13 residues.

A few counts support this clonotype. V and J are TRBV6-2 or TRBV6-3 and TRBJ2-2; 10 bases map to TRBD2. The CDR3 is 20 amino acids. V shed 0 bases and J 3 bases; nucleotides not matched to a gene: 13. Germline V CDR1 and CDR2: MNHEY, SVGEGT. The CDR3 coding sequence is TGTGCCAGCAGTTACTCGGTACTAGCGGGACCCAACGGGGACACCGGGGAGCTGTTTTTT. Its protein product is CASSYSVLAGPNGDTGELFF.

This clonotype was seen repeatedly, ten times or more. The chain uses TRBV5-1 and TRBJ1-6; 7 nucleotides align to TRBD1. The CDR3 totals 15 residues. Germline V CDR1 and CDR2: SGHRS, YFSETQ. The trim removed 2 bases at V and 7 bases at J, leaving 6 bases unmatched. The CDR3 sequence: CASSFLPGQNSPLHF. CDR3 DNA: TGCGCCAGCAGCTTTCTGCCGGGACAGAATTCACCCCTCCACTTT.

This clonotype was observed at least ten times. The genes are TRBV13 and TRBJ2-5; 12 positions match TRBD2. The CDR3 sequence is 15 residues long. V dropped 6 bases and J dropped 4; count of bases not matched to a gene: 6. Germline loops: CDR1 PRHDT, CDR2 FYEKMQ (reference sequence). CDR3 region: CASRLGLAGRETQYF. CDR3 bases: TGTGCCAGCAGACTTGGACTAGCGGGGCGAGAGACCCAGTACTTC. Variable domain in full (rest from reference TRBV13 and TRBJ2-5): AAGVIQSPRHLIKEKRETATLKCYPIPRHDTVYWYQQGPGQDPQFLISFYEKMQSDKGSIPDRFSAQQFSDYHSELNMSSLELGDSALYFCASRLGLAGRETQYFGPGTRLLVL.

There are many counts of this clonotype. V is TRBV3-1 and J is TRBJ1-1; D not resolved. This CDR3 region has 14 residues. Trimming removed 0 bases at V and 4 bases at J, with 9 bases between. Germline V gene data show CDR1 as LGHDT and CDR2 as YNNKEL (reference sequence). CDR3 nucleotide sequence: TGTGCCAGCAGCCAAGAGATAGGGTTCACTGAAGCTTTCTTT. The encoded protein is CASSQEIGFTEAFF. The full variable domain, in which reference TRBV3-1 and TRBJ1-1 provide the parts outside the CDR3, is DTAVSQTPKYLVTQMGNDKSIKCEQNLGHDTMYWYKQDSKKFLKIMFSYNNKELIINETVPNRFSPKSPDKAHLNLHINSLELGDSAVYFCASSQEIGFTEAFFGQGTRLTVV.

This clonotype has a count of ten or more. The V and J genes are TRBV5-1 and TRBJ2-7; 11 bases map to TRBD1. This CDR3 spans 19 amino acids. The junction had 16 bases not matched to a gene; V was cut back by 3 bases and J by 2 bases. CDR1 is SGHRS and CDR2 is YFSETQ in the germline V gene. The CDR3 sequence: CASSYRTGGFLIPPYEQYF. The CDR3 region has the DNA TGCGCCAGCAGCTATAGGACAGGGGGCTTCTTAATTCCTCCCTACGAGCAGTACTTC.

There are many counts of this clonotype. This chain uses TRBV28 with TRBJ1-5; no clear D gene. From germline, CDR1 is MDHEN and CDR2 SYDVKM. The CDR3 sequence is 11 residues long. V was clipped by 4 bases and J by 6 bases, with 4 bases between them. The CDR3 coding sequence is TGTGCCAGCAGTTCCGGTCAGCCCCAGCATTTT. It codes for CASSSGQPQHF. The whole variable domain, remainder taken from reference TRBV28 and TRBJ1-5, is DVKVTQSSRYLVKRTGEKVFLECVQDMDHENMFWYRQDPGLGLRLIYFSYDVKMKEKGDIPEGYSVSREKKERFSLILESASTNQTSMYLCASSSGQPQHFGDGTRLSIL.

This chain links TRBV20-1 with TRBJ2-1; unclear D gene. Trimming took off 6 bases at V and 2 bases at J, with 8 bases between the two ends. This CDR3 contains 12 residues. Germline CDR1 is DFQATT and CDR2 is SNEGSKA (reference sequence). Here the CDR3 reads CSAKSPYNEQFF. The CDR3 coding sequence is TGCAGTGCGAAGAGCCCCTACAATGAGCAGTTCTTC.

This clonotype was observed many times. The rearrangement joins TRBV7-3 to TRBJ2-2; D uncertain. The CDR3 has 12 residues. Germline CDR1 SGHTA, CDR2 FQGTGA. The ends were cut back, 5 bases at V and 9 bases at J, with 10 bases in the middle. This chain's CDR3 is CASSPNARELFF. CDR3 in DNA: TGTGCCAGCAGCCCAAACGCGAGGGAGCTGTTTTTT.

This clonotype was observed at least ten times. The chain carries TRBV29-1 and TRBJ2-7; D is uncertain. Germline lookup yields CDR1 SQVTM and CDR2 ANQGSEA. Trimming shortened V by 4 bases and J by 6 bases, and 7 bases separated the two germline ends. The CDR3 runs to 10 residues. Written as DNA, the CDR3 is TGCAGCGTTGGGGGTCCCGAGCAGTACTTC. This codes for CSVGGPEQYF.

This clonotype was recorded a few times. V gene TRBV18 combines with J gene TRBJ2-5, with unresolved D. The CDR3 runs 17 residues. In germline, CDR1 is KGHSH, CDR2 LQKENI. The V end was cut by 0 bases, the J end by 4 bases, with 18 bases between. The CDR3 DNA reads as TGTGCCAGCTCACCACCGCGAGGACCCCTCCTAGGAGAGACCCAGTACTTC. As protein: CASSPPRGPLLGETQYF.

At least ten counts were recorded for this clonotype. The chain has TRBV5-1 and TRBJ2-7, with 10 bases matching TRBD2. Germline CDR1 and CDR2: SGHRS and YFSETQ. After removal of 6 bases from V and 4 bases from J, the junction contained 10 bases not matched to a gene. The CDR3 has 15 amino acids. The DNA for the CDR3 is TGCGCCAGCACCCATGGGCTAGCGGGAGTTTACGAGCAGTACTTC. It translates to CASTHGLAGVYEQYF.

This clonotype occurred a few times. The chain combines TRBV11-2 with TRBJ1-4; 9 nucleotides match TRBD1. The CDR3 contains 17 residues. Looked up from germline, CDR1 is SGHAT and CDR2 is FQNNGV. J was trimmed by 4 bases and V by 3 bases; bases with no gene match: 9. The CDR3 coding sequence is TGTGCCAGCAGCTTTTCCGGGACAGGGTGGCTTAATGAAAAACTGTTTTTT. It encodes CASSFSGTGWLNEKLFF. Variable domain in full (rest from reference TRBV11-2 and TRBJ1-4): EAGVAQSPRYKIIEKRQSVAFWCNPISGHATLYWYQQILGQGPKLLIQFQNNGVVDDSQLPKDRFSAERLKGVDSTLKIQPAKLEDSAVYLCASSFSGTGWLNEKLFFGSGTQLSVL.

This clonotype was recorded at least ten times. The chain is built from TRBV20-1 and TRBJ2-1; 8 bases match TRBD1. Germline CDR1 is DFQATT and CDR2 is SNEGSKA (reference sequence). This CDR3 comprises 13 residues. V lost 5 bases, J lost 3 bases, and 3 bases stayed unmatched. Here the CDR3 reads CSADGTGYNEQFF. CDR3 coding DNA: TGCAGTGCTGACGGGACAGGCTACAATGAGCAGTTCTTC.

There are many counts of this clonotype. The chain combines TRBV20-1 with TRBJ2-7, with D possibly called TRBD1 or TRBD2 (5 bases each). CDR1 and CDR2 from the germline V gene are DFQATT and SNEGSKA (reference sequence). The CDR3 spans 14 residues. V was clipped by 0 bases and J by 0 bases, with 9 bases between them. CDR3 nucleotide sequence: TGCAGTGCTAGAGATCGGGACCCCTCCTACGAGCAGTACTTC. Its translation is CSARDRDPSYEQYF.

This clonotype was seen repeatedly, ten times or more. The chain carries TRBV11-2 and TRBJ2-1, with 10 positions matching TRBD2. Germline-derived CDR1 and CDR2 are SGHAT and FQNNGV. The CDR3 totals 18 residues. Unmatched junction bases numbered 12, after V lost 4 bases and J lost 3 bases. The CDR3 region is CASSSYPSASGSYNEQFF. In DNA form, the CDR3 reads TGTGCCAGCAGCTCTTATCCTTCGGCTAGCGGGAGCTACAATGAGCAGTTCTTC.

This clonotype was seen repeatedly, ten times or more. This rearrangement joins TRBV28 to TRBJ2-5; TRBD2 is a possible D gene (6 bases). CDR1 is MDHEN and CDR2 is SYDVKM in the germline V gene. The CDR3 is 13 residues long. The ends were cut back, 4 bases at V and 5 bases at J, with 11 bases in the middle. CDR3 in DNA: TGTGCCAGCAGTTCGACTAGTCCGGAGACCCAGTACTTC. Its translation: CASSSTSPETQYF.

This clonotype was counted many times. The chain uses TRBV7-6 and TRBJ1-4; no definite D call. The CDR3 length is 14 residues. Trimming pared 1 base from V and 0 bases from J, leaving 3 bases between. CDR1 and CDR2 from the germline V gene are SGHVS and FNYEAQ. The CDR3: CASSLEATNEKLFF. Written as DNA, the CDR3 is TGTGCCAGCAGCTTAGAGGCAACTAATGAAAAACTGTTTTTT.

J is TRBJ2-1 and V is TRBV11-3; no reliable D call. CDR3 length: 13 amino acids. The V end lost 6 bases, the J end lost 3 bases, and 9 bases lay between the germline ends. CDR1 is SGHNT and CDR2 is YENEEA in the germline V gene. The DNA for the CDR3 is TGTGCCAGCAGTATAGGCGGCTACAATGAGCAGTTCTTC. Protein sequence: CASSIGGYNEQFF.

Points on this clonotype: It may be a read error: a sequence one base away is much more abundant. This chain uses TRBV12-3 or TRBV12-4 with TRBJ2-5, with 8 positions matching TRBD2. V was clipped by 10 bases and J by 5 bases; unmatched bases: 9. CDR3 length: 13 amino acids. Here the CDR3 DNA reads TGTGCCAACAGGCGGGGGGTCGCTGAGACCCAGTACTTC. Residues: CANRRGVAETQYF.

As regards this clonotype: This may be a read error: a much more frequent sequence differs by one nucleotide. The chain carries TRBV20-1 and TRBJ2-3; 8 positions agree with TRBD2. Per germline, CDR1 DFQATT and CDR2 SNEGSKA (reference sequence). The CDR3 extends over 15 amino acids. The CDR3 DNA reads TGCAGTTCTAGTCAGCGGGAGTCAGGCACAGATACGCAGTATTTT. As protein: CSSSQRESGTDTQYF.

The V and J genes are TRBV7-9 and TRBJ1-2; D possibly corresponds to TRBD1 (5 bases). V lost 5 bases and J 4 bases, leaving 17 bases between the germline ends. Looked up from germline, CDR1 is SEHNR and CDR2 is FQNEAQ (reference sequence). This CDR3 is 15 amino acids long. CDR3 sequence: CASSPGRAPSYGYTF. CDR3 sequence (DNA): TGTGCCAGCAGCCCAGGGCGGGCCCCCTCCTATGGCTACACCTTC.

This clonotype has at least ten counts. The chain couples TRBV29-1 to TRBJ2-7; tentatively, D is TRBD1 (6 bases). The V gene's germline CDR1 is SQVTM and CDR2 ANQGSEA. This CDR3 is 11 amino acids long. Trimming pared 4 bases from V and 6 bases from J, leaving 10 bases between. The CDR3 sequence: CSVAGTFEQYF. The CDR3 coding sequence is TGCAGCGTTGCTGGGACATTCGAGCAGTACTTC.

This clonotype showed up many times. The chain recombines TRBV6-1 with TRBJ2-7; 7 nucleotides match TRBD1. V gave up 5 bases and J gave up 3 bases; unmatched junction bases: 7. Germline V gene sequence: CDR1 MNHNS, CDR2 SASEGT. The CDR3 sequence is 14 residues long. In DNA, the CDR3 is TGTGCCAGCAGTAGGGACAGTATTTTCTACGAGCAGTACTTC. Encoded protein: CASSRDSIFYEQYF.